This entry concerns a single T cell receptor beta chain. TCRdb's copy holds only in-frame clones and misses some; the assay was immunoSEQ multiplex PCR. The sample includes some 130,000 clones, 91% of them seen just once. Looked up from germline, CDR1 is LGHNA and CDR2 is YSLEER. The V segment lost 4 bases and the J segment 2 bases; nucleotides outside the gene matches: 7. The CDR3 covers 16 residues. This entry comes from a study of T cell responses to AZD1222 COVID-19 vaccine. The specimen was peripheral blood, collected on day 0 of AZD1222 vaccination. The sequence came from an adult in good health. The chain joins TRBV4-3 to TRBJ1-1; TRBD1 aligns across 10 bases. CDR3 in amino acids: CASSPRQGATNTEAFF. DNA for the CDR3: TGCGCCAGCAGCCCGAGACAGGGGGCTACAAACACTGAAGCTTTCTTT.